The next 5 T cell receptor beta chains were all read from a single sample in a study of blood T cell repertoires in COVID-19. Assay: immunoSEQ multiplex PCR; the TCRdb copy retains only in-frame clones and omits some. The sample lists about 80,000 clones, around 69% occurring once. Sequencing was done on a sample of peripheral blood. Every receptor here comes from a man between 65 and 79 years old with active or convalescent COVID-19.

This clone was seen a few times. The gene calls are TRBV24-1 and TRBJ2-7; TRBD1 is a possible D gene (6 bases). Germline CDR1 is KGHDR and CDR2 is SFDVKD. CDR3 size: 14 residues. Deletions cut 4 bases from V and 2 bases from J, with 11 bases between. The CDR3 DNA reads as TGTGCCACCAGTGACAGGGGCCCCCCCTACGAGCAGTACTTC. This gives the protein CATSDRGPPYEQYF.

The V call is TRBV5-6, the J call TRBJ1-1; D unclear. CDR1 and CDR2 from the germline V gene are SGHDT and YYEEEE. V dropped 1 base and J dropped 1 base, with 11 bases sitting between them. The CDR3 runs 15 residues. The CDR3 spells CASSLIVLQNTEAFF. CDR3 DNA: TGTGCCAGCAGCTTGATCGTCTTACAGAACACTGAAGCTTTCTTT.

This chain uses TRBV28 with TRBJ2-3; maybe TRBD2 (5 bases). This CDR3 region has 18 residues. Trimming cost V 8 bases and J 0 bases, with 24 bases left between them. Germline loops: CDR1 MDHEN, CDR2 SYDVKM. The CDR3 nucleotides read TGTGCCAGCCGTACCGGAGGTCCGCTGACCCCTAGCACAGATACGCAGTATTTT. Translating it yields CASRTGGPLTPSTDTQYF.

The chain carries TRBV19 and TRBJ1-2, with D perhaps TRBD1 (6 bases). Germline V gene data show CDR1 as LNHDA and CDR2 as SQIVND (reference sequence). The CDR3 is 15 amino acids. Deletions cut 5 bases from V and 3 bases from J, with 16 bases between. The CDR3 DNA reads as TGTGCCAGTAGTTTCGATCGACAGGACTACTATGGCTACACCTTC. As protein: CASSFDRQDYYGYTF.

The genes are TRBV5-5 and TRBJ2-1, with D maybe TRBD1 (5 bases). The CDR3 runs 13 residues. The V gene lost 4 bases and the J gene lost 9 bases, with 14 bases spanning the gap. The germline V gene encodes CDR1 SGHKS and CDR2 YYEKEE (reference sequence). In DNA, the CDR3 is TGTGCCAGCAGCCCGTTGACAGATAGTGAGCAGTTCTTC. Translating gives CASSPLTDSEQFF.